Below, 14 T cell receptor beta chains from the same sample are listed, as sequenced in a study of human T cells and chemical hapten exposure. Each CDR3 protein gets one entry after TCRdb re-called the RACE reads with MiXCR. The table has 95,000 to 150,000 distinct CDR3 sequences, about 13% seen once. Regarding time point: patch test 1, 2 weeks after DPC sensitization. Treatment in this sample: therapeutic diphenylcyclopropenone sensitization with weekly scalp DPC. The sample in question was whole blood, obtained in connection with sensitization to the hapten diphenylcyclopropenone (DPC). All receptors derive from a young man with alopecia areata. Some clones in this sample may be carry-over from other donors' samples.

The V call is TRBV7-9, the J call TRBJ2-4, with 8 nucleotides matching TRBD1. The V and J ends lost 5 bases and 5 bases, in that order; junction bases with no gene match: 5. The length of the CDR3 is 14 residues. Per germline, CDR1 SEHNR and CDR2 FQNEAQ (reference sequence). CDR3 bases: TGTGCCAGCAGCCCGGGACAGGCTCAAAACATTCAGTACTTC. This codes for CASSPGQAQNIQYF.

This clonotype was picked up many times. The CDR3 bases are TGTGCCAGCAGCGCCCGACCAACAGGGGAAGAGCAGTATTTT. As protein: CASSARPTGEEQYF. The chain links TRBV7-3 to TRBJ2-3; TRBD1 matches 7 bases. Germline V gene data show CDR1 as SGHTA and CDR2 as FQGTGA. Trimming cost V 5 bases and J 11 bases; bases outside gene matches: 13. This CDR3 has 14 residues.

The sample holds one count of this clonotype. The rearrangement uses TRBV12-3 or TRBV12-4 and TRBJ1-1; 8 bases fit TRBD1. The CDR3 consists of 13 residues. With V trimmed by 5 bases and J by 5 bases, 4 bases remained unmatched. The CDR3 loop is CASSRDRPTEAFF. CDR3 in DNA: TGTGCCAGCAGTCGGGACAGGCCTACTGAAGCTTTCTTT.

This clonotype was seen repeatedly, ten times or more. The CDR3 protein is CASSQTQETQYF. DNA for the CDR3: TGCGCCAGCAGCCAGACCCAAGAGACCCAGTACTTC. J is TRBJ2-5 and V is TRBV4-1; unclear D gene. The V end was cut by 3 bases, the J end by 1 base, with 3 bases between. The CDR3 spans 12 residues. CDR1 is MGHRA and CDR2 is YSYEKL in the germline V gene.

This chain joins TRBV12-3 or TRBV12-4 and TRBJ2-7; D unresolved. The CDR3 covers 13 residues. V shed 3 bases and J shed 3 bases, with 9 bases lying between them. Here the CDR3 reads CASSFSVFYEQYF. CDR3 bases: TGTGCCAGCAGTTTTTCCGTCTTCTACGAGCAGTACTTC.

J is TRBJ2-1 and V is TRBV10-3; TRBD2 agrees at 8 bases. J lost 3 bases, V lost 3 bases, and 13 bases had no gene match. Germline lookup yields CDR1 ENHRY and CDR2 SYGVKD. The CDR3 covers 18 residues. CDR3 region: CAISDFTRGGPRYNEQFF. The CDR3 DNA follows: TGTGCCATCAGTGATTTCACCCGGGGGGGACCCCGCTACAATGAGCAGTTCTTC.

This clonotype has only a few counts. The rearrangement links TRBV28 to TRBJ1-5; TRBD1 matches at 9 bases. The ends lost 6 bases at V and 4 bases at J; junction bases unmatched: 10. The germline gives CDR1 MDHEN, CDR2 SYDVKM. The CDR3 runs to 16 residues. CDR3 DNA: TGTGCCAGCAGATATAACAGGGGGCGGACGAATCAGCCCCAGCATTTT. Its protein product is CASRYNRGRTNQPQHF. The full variable domain, rest sourced from reference TRBV28 and TRBJ1-5, is DVKVTQSSRYLVKRTGEKVFLECVQDMDHENMFWYRQDPGLGLRLIYFSYDVKMKEKGDIPEGYSVSREKKERFSLILESASTNQTSMYLCASRYNRGRTNQPQHFGDGTRLSIL.

This clonotype was counted a few times. This rearrangement joins TRBV29-1 to TRBJ1-2; 9 positions agree with TRBD1. CDR3 length: 13 residues. The germline V gene encodes CDR1 SQVTM and CDR2 ANQGSEA. V lost 7 bases and J lost 7; bases outside the gene matches: 10. Written as DNA, the CDR3 is TGCAGCGACGTGGGACAGGGAGTCGGTGGCTACACCTTC. Translation gives CSDVGQGVGGYTF.

This clonotype has a count of ten or more. The V call is TRBV10-3, the J call TRBJ2-5; possible D gene TRBD1, 7 bases. Trimming took 2 bases from V and 2 from J, leaving 12 bases between them. The CDR3 spans 15 residues. Germline assignment: CDR1 ENHRY and CDR2 SYGVKD. In nucleotides, the CDR3 is TGTGCCATCAGTGAGAGGCAGGGGGGACAAGAGACCCAGTACTTC. Amino acids: CAISERQGGQETQYF.

The table lists this clonotype with a few counts. The gene calls are TRBV19 and TRBJ1-2; D is ambiguous. CDR1 and CDR2 from the germline V gene are LNHDA and SQIVND (reference sequence). V lost 2 bases to trimming and J lost 6 bases, with 10 bases between them. This CDR3 is built from 13 residues. CDR3 DNA: TGTGCCAGTAGTATATCGGCTGAAGATGGCTACACCTTC. Translating it yields CASSISAEDGYTF.

The CDR3 is CASSSPGQGLKGYTF. For the CDR3, the DNA is TGCGCCAGCAGCTCCCCGGGACAGGGATTGAAGGGCTACACCTTC. The V and J genes are TRBV5-1 and TRBJ1-2; 9 nucleotides align to TRBD1. J was trimmed by 8 bases and V by 3 bases; bases with no gene match: 11. The CDR3 is 15 amino acids. Germline V lookup: CDR1 SGHRS, CDR2 YFSETQ.

The DNA for the CDR3 is TGCAGTGCAGTGGACACTTACTCCTACGAGCAGTACTTC. The encoded protein is CSAVDTYSYEQYF. The rearrangement links TRBV20-1 to TRBJ2-7; tentatively, D is TRBD1 (5 bases). V lost 6 bases to trimming and J lost 0 bases, with 12 bases between them. Germline CDR1 DFQATT, CDR2 SNEGSKA (reference sequence). This CDR3 contains 13 residues.

This clonotype was observed a few times. The genes are TRBV25-1 and TRBJ2-1; maybe TRBD1 (5 bases). The V and J ends lost 1 base and 6 bases respectively, with 16 bases between them. The CDR3 consists of 16 residues. CDR1 and CDR2 (germline): MGHDK, SYGVNS. The CDR3 DNA follows: TGTGCCAGCAGTGAATCTGTCAGGGATCCCTTCAATGAGCAGTTCTTC. This sequence encodes CASSESVRDPFNEQFF.

This clonotype was picked up a small number of times. The chain couples TRBV15 to TRBJ1-5; tentative D call: TRBD1 (6 bases). The CDR3 is 13 amino acids. Trimming removed 3 bases from V and 5 bases from J, with 8 bases in between. The germline CDR1 and CDR2 sequences are LNHNV and YYDKDF (reference sequence). In DNA, the CDR3 is TGTGCCACCAGCAGGGACAGTTATCAGCCCCAGCATTTT. Translated: CATSRDSYQPQHF.